These 32 T cell receptor beta chains were all obtained from the same sample, sequenced in a study of human versus mouse CDR3 diversity and MHC coevolution. Libraries were prepared by immunoSEQ multiplex PCR; TCRdb keeps only in-frame clonotypes and omits some of them. The data hold 45,000 to 75,000 clones, with about 94% observed a single time. The sample consisted of naive CD4+ T cells from blood. Subset here: CD45RO-negative CD62L-positive naive CD4 T cells. The receptors were gathered from a person between 55 and 70 years old in good health.

The CDR3 bases are TGTGCCAGCAGGGATGCCGGGACTAGAAAGTTCTTC. Translation gives CASRDAGTRKFF. J is TRBJ2-1 and V is TRBV2, with 8 bases fitting TRBD2. The V gene end was trimmed by 6 bases and the J gene end by 14 bases; junction bases not matched to a gene: 9. The CDR3 extends over 12 amino acids. The germline CDR1 and CDR2 sequences are SNHLY and FYNNEI. The full variable domain, with the rest looked up from reference TRBV2 and TRBJ2-1, is EPEVTQTPSHQVTQMGQEVILRCVPISNHLYFYWYRQILGQKVEFLVSFYNNEISEKSEIFDDQFSVERPDGSNFTLKIRSTKLEDSAMYFCASRDAGTRKFFGPGTRLTVL.

The gene calls are TRBV28 and TRBJ1-2, with 12 bases that match TRBD1. This CDR3 has 13 amino acids. Germline-derived CDR1 and CDR2 are MDHEN and SYDVKM. Trimming removed 10 bases from V and 8 bases from J; junction bases left unmatched: 8. The CDR3 loop is CAIPGQGAGGYTF. CDR3 nucleotide sequence: TGTGCCATCCCGGGACAGGGGGCGGGGGGCTACACCTTC.

This clone was seen just once. This chain uses TRBV9 with TRBJ2-4, with 7 bases fitting TRBD1. V shed 4 bases, J shed 8 bases, and the junction held 21 bases outside the gene matches. The CDR3 spans 18 residues. Per germline, CDR1 SGDLS and CDR2 YYNGEE. CDR3 amino acids: CASSPPPGTAAVKDIQYF. In DNA, the CDR3 is TGTGCCAGCAGCCCCCCCCCGGGGACAGCGGCCGTAAAGGACATTCAGTACTTC.

The CDR3 loop reads CASSLQDRGTPEPQQFF. The CDR3 DNA follows: TGTGCCAGCAGTCTCCAGGACAGGGGGACCCCCGAGCCCCAGCAGTTCTTC. This sequence joins TRBV28 and TRBJ2-1, with 10 positions matching TRBD1. The germline V gene encodes CDR1 MDHEN and CDR2 SYDVKM. The V gene end was trimmed by 5 bases and the J gene end by 11 bases; junction bases not matched to a gene: 18. This CDR3 spans 17 amino acids.

The V gene is TRBV5-4, the J gene TRBJ2-1; TRBD1 might be the D (5 bases). Germline CDR1 SGHNT, CDR2 YYREEE (reference sequence). Trimming took off 4 bases at V and 7 bases at J, with 9 bases between the two ends. The CDR3 runs 12 residues. Here the CDR3 DNA reads TGTGCCAGCAGCCTAGACAGAAATGAGCAGTTCTTC. Translating gives CASSLDRNEQFF. Full variable domain (remainder filled in from reference TRBV5-4 and TRBJ2-1): ETGVTQSPTHLIKTRGQQVTLRCSSQSGHNTVSWYQQALGQGPQFIFQYYREEENGRGNFPPRFSGLQFPNYSSELNVNALELDDSALYLCASSLDRNEQFFGPGTRLTVL.

V and J are TRBV7-9 and TRBJ1-1; 7 bases align to TRBD1. The CDR3 is 14 residues long. Unmatched junction bases numbered 2, after V lost 0 bases and J lost 4 bases. Germline V gene lookup returns CDR1 SEHNR and CDR2 FQNEAQ (reference sequence). DNA for the CDR3: TGTGCCAGCAGCTTAGCTCGACAGGGCACTGAAGCTTTCTTT. Translating gives CASSLARQGTEAFF.

The chain uses TRBV5-1 and TRBJ2-7, with D tentatively TRBD1 (6 bases). The germline V gene has CDR1 SGHRS and CDR2 YFSETQ. CDR3 length equals 15 residues. V lost 5 bases and J lost 3, with 18 bases in between. CDR3: CASRLGASALYEQYF. Written as DNA, the CDR3 is TGCGCCAGCAGGCTGGGGGCGTCGGCACTCTACGAGCAGTACTTC.

The chain is built from TRBV5-6 and TRBJ2-6; D gene unclear. V was cut by 0 bases and J by 0 bases, with 4 bases left in between. The germline V gene encodes CDR1 SGHDT and CDR2 YYEEEE. The CDR3 runs to 15 residues. In DNA form, the CDR3 reads TGTGCCAGCAGCTTGGGGAGCTCTGGGGCCAACGTCCTGACTTTC. Translating gives CASSLGSSGANVLTF.

This clone has only one observation. V usage is TRBV18 and J usage is TRBJ2-3; 10 positions match TRBD1. Germline V gene sequence: CDR1 KGHSH, CDR2 LQKENI. Unmatched junction bases numbered 2, after V lost 0 bases and J lost 2 bases. This CDR3 is built from 16 residues. The CDR3 spells CASSPPTGGFTDTQYF. Here the CDR3 DNA reads TGTGCCAGCTCACCACCGACAGGGGGCTTCACAGATACGCAGTATTTT.

The gene calls are TRBV10-3 and TRBJ2-7, with 9 bases that match TRBD1. V dropped 10 bases and J dropped 5; count of bases not matched to a gene: 12. Germline V CDR1 and CDR2: ENHRY, SYGVKD. The CDR3 runs 14 residues. This CDR3 is CARIDRGYDNEQYF. As DNA, the CDR3 is TGTGCCAGGATTGACAGGGGGTATGACAACGAGCAGTACTTC.

This clone was picked up one time. This sequence joins TRBV19 and TRBJ1-5; tentative D call: TRBD1 (5 bases). Germline lookup yields CDR1 LNHDA and CDR2 SQIVND (reference sequence). The CDR3 loop spans 16 amino acids. The V gene lost 5 bases and the J gene lost 4 bases, with 18 bases spanning the gap. CDR3 sequence: CASSVGSGVGNQPQHF. The CDR3 region has the DNA TGTGCCAGTAGTGTAGGGTCGGGGGTGGGAAATCAGCCCCAGCATTTT.

This clone has a single count. The chain combines TRBV9 with TRBJ2-1, with 9 bases matching TRBD1. The trim removed 3 bases at V and 6 bases at J, leaving 7 bases unmatched. The CDR3 has 15 amino acids. CDR1 is SGDLS, CDR2 YYNGEE, per germline. The CDR3 loop reads CASSERTGVRNEQFF. In nucleotides, the CDR3 is TGTGCCAGCAGCGAACGGACAGGGGTTCGCAATGAGCAGTTCTTC.

V gene TRBV11-3 combines with J gene TRBJ2-2; a possible D gene is TRBD2 (5 bases). V shed 4 bases and J shed 5 bases, with 17 bases lying between them. Germline V CDR1 and CDR2: SGHNT, YENEEA. The CDR3 covers 16 residues. CDR3 amino acids: CASSSSRARDTGELFF. The CDR3 bases are TGTGCCAGCAGCTCCAGCCGGGCTCGGGATACCGGGGAGCTGTTTTTT.

The chain uses TRBV29-1 and TRBJ2-5; no clear D. The J call is in doubt because the DNA end fits TRBJ2-7 better. CDR1 and CDR2 from the germline V gene are SQVTM and ANQGSEA. This CDR3 has 12 amino acids. The CDR3 is CSVETESYEQYF. CDR3 DNA sequence: TGCAGCGTTGAAACAGAGTCCTACGAGCAGTACTTC.

This sequence joins TRBV11-2 and TRBJ2-1, with 8 bases aligning to TRBD2. The V gene end was trimmed by 4 bases and the J gene end by 3 bases; junction bases not matched to a gene: 5. This CDR3 region has 15 residues. Looked up from germline, CDR1 is SGHAT and CDR2 is FQNNGV. The CDR3 region has the DNA TGTGCCAGCAGCTCAGGACTAGCTAACTACAATGAGCAGTTCTTC. It codes for CASSSGLANYNEQFF.

V and J are TRBV11-2 and TRBJ1-4; 7 positions match TRBD1. Germline values: CDR1 SGHAT, CDR2 FQNNGV. The CDR3 consists of 17 residues. The V gene end was trimmed by 5 bases and the J gene end by 0 bases; junction bases not matched to a gene: 9. Here the CDR3 reads CASSRRQGGATNEKLFF. The CDR3 DNA follows: TGTGCCAGCAGCCGAAGGCAGGGGGGCGCAACTAATGAAAAACTGTTTTTT.

The chain carries TRBV9 and TRBJ2-2, with 10 positions matching TRBD1. V shed 4 bases, J shed 4 bases, and the junction held 7 bases outside the gene matches. This CDR3 is built from 16 residues. CDR1 and CDR2 (germline): SGDLS, YYNGEE. The CDR3 loop is CASSPQTGGSTGELFF. The CDR3 DNA reads TGTGCCAGCAGCCCCCAGACAGGGGGCAGCACCGGGGAGCTGTTTTTT.

The genes are TRBV6-1 and TRBJ1-1; D uncertain. Germline V lookup: CDR1 MNHNS, CDR2 SASEGT. The V and J ends lost 2 bases and 2 bases respectively, with 9 bases between them. The CDR3 spans 14 residues. The CDR3 bases are TGTGCCAGCAGTGAAAATGGGAGAAACACTGAAGCTTTCTTT. It yields the protein CASSENGRNTEAFF.

V and J are TRBV11-2 and TRBJ2-7; D gene unclear. Germline V gene data show CDR1 as SGHAT and CDR2 as FQNNGV. V lost 0 bases and J lost 2, with 5 bases in between. The CDR3 length is 13 residues. The CDR3 DNA is TGTGCCAGCAGCTTAGATCCCACCTACGAGCAGTACTTC. Protein sequence: CASSLDPTYEQYF.

The V and J genes are TRBV19 and TRBJ2-3; 8 nucleotides match TRBD1. CDR1 and CDR2 from the germline V gene are LNHDA and SQIVND (reference sequence). Trimming removed 6 bases from V and 4 bases from J; junction bases left unmatched: 6. The CDR3 consists of 14 residues. CDR3 amino acids: CASRDRVNPDTQYF. DNA for the CDR3: TGTGCCAGTAGGGACAGGGTTAACCCAGATACGCAGTATTTT.

This chain connects TRBV28 to TRBJ2-3; TRBD2 matches 7 bases. The CDR3 sequence is 16 residues long. Germline V lookup: CDR1 MDHEN, CDR2 SYDVKM. V shed 5 bases and J 2 bases; nucleotides not matched to a gene: 10. CDR3 in DNA: TGTGCCAGCAGTCCACTAGCGAGTCATTACACAGATACGCAGTATTTT. Protein sequence: CASSPLASHYTDTQYF.

The chain has TRBV9 and TRBJ1-1; 8 positions agree with TRBD1. CDR3 size: 14 residues. Germline-derived CDR1 and CDR2 are SGDLS and YYNGEE. The junction had 2 bases not matched to a gene; V was cut back by 3 bases and J by 1 base. The CDR3 coding sequence is TGTGCCAGCAGCGCGGGACAGGCGAACACTGAAGCTTTCTTT. Its translation is CASSAGQANTEAFF.

This rearrangement joins TRBV18 to TRBJ1-1; 10 bases are a match to TRBD1. Germline V gives CDR1 KGHSH, CDR2 LQKENI. The V gene end was trimmed by 3 bases and the J gene end by 4 bases; junction bases not matched to a gene: 5. The CDR3 covers 15 residues. The CDR3 DNA reads TGTGCCAGCTCACCGCGGACAGGGGGTGGCACTGAAGCTTTCTTT. Protein product: CASSPRTGGGTEAFF.

The chain has TRBV11-3 and TRBJ2-7; the D gene is possibly TRBD2 (5 bases). Trimming took 5 bases from V and 7 from J, leaving 18 bases between them. Germline assignment: CDR1 SGHNT and CDR2 YENEEA. The CDR3 consists of 14 residues. The CDR3 DNA reads as TGTGCCAGCAGCCCTACTTCGGGGTCTCGGGAGCAGTACTTC. This translates into CASSPTSGSREQYF.

The chain links TRBV6-5 to TRBJ1-1; 9 bases are a match to TRBD1. CDR1 is MNHEY and CDR2 is SVGAGI in the germline V gene. The CDR3 runs 14 residues. Germline trimming cut 7 bases from V and 4 bases from J; bases unmatched to any gene: 7. The CDR3 bases are TGTGCCAGCACCGAACAGGGGGCGGGCACTGAAGCTTTCTTT. Translation: CASTEQGAGTEAFF.

CDR3: CASSPRGLAGFYEQYF. DNA of the CDR3: TGTGCCAGCAGCCCCAGAGGGCTAGCGGGTTTCTACGAGCAGTACTTC. The chain uses TRBV9 and TRBJ2-7; 8 bases match TRBD2. The CDR3 runs to 16 residues. CDR1 is SGDLS, CDR2 YYNGEE, per germline. With 4 bases clipped from V and 3 bases from J, the junction kept 12 bases outside the gene matches.

Only one count was recorded for this clone. The chain carries TRBV5-1 and TRBJ1-4, with D possibly being TRBD1 (6 bases). Germline V lookup: CDR1 SGHRS, CDR2 YFSETQ. There are 15 residues in the CDR3. V was trimmed by 5 bases and J by 8 bases, leaving 19 bases between them. CDR3 loop: CASRLGTSVGEKLFF. DNA of the CDR3: TGCGCCAGCAGACTCGGGACATCCGTTGGGGAAAAACTGTTTTTT.

Worth noting for this clone: The sample contains more than one DNA sequence encoding this CDR3. This rearrangement joins TRBV14 to TRBJ1-2; 7 nucleotides agree with TRBD1. CDR1 and CDR2 from the germline V gene are SGHDN and FVKESK. The V and J ends lost 4 bases and 2 bases, in that order; junction bases with no gene match: 1. CDR3 length: 13 residues. CDR3 bases: TGTGCCAGCAGCCGGGACAGAAACTATGGCTACACCTTC. As protein: CASSRDRNYGYTF.

This sequence joins TRBV5-1 and TRBJ1-1; no reliable D call. Germline V CDR1 and CDR2: SGHRS, YFSETQ. Deletions cut 1 base from V and 6 bases from J, with 10 bases between. The length of the CDR3 is 13 residues. The CDR3 nucleotides are TGCGCCAGCAGCTTGCAGACGCGGGCTGAAGCTTTCTTT. It codes for CASSLQTRAEAFF.

To note about this clone: This sample also contains other DNA sequences that code for the same CDR3. The V gene is TRBV15, the J gene TRBJ2-3; the match to TRBD1 covers 9 bases. The germline gives CDR1 LNHNV, CDR2 YYDKDF (reference sequence). Trimming removed 3 bases from V and 4 bases from J; junction bases left unmatched: 2. The CDR3 totals 14 residues. CDR3 amino acids: CATSRDRGSDTQYF. DNA of the CDR3: TGTGCCACCAGCAGGGACAGGGGATCAGATACGCAGTATTTT.

In DNA form, the CDR3 reads TGTGCCAGCAGCCCGGGACAGGGTTGGGGATTGAACACTGAAGCTTTCTTT. Its translation: CASSPGQGWGLNTEAFF. The V gene is TRBV14, the J gene TRBJ1-1, with 9 bases fitting TRBD1. The length of the CDR3 is 17 residues. J gave up 0 bases and V 4 bases, and 9 bases lay outside the gene matches. CDR1 and CDR2 (germline): SGHDN, FVKESK.

This chain uses TRBV15 with TRBJ1-1, with D perhaps matching TRBD1 (5 bases). Trimming cost V 5 bases and J 6 bases, with 19 bases left between them. The CDR3 length is 15 residues. CDR1 LNHNV and CDR2 YYDKDF come from the germline V gene (reference sequence). CDR3 bases: TGTGCCACCAGCCAACTCTGGGCGGGGGGGGCTGAAGCTTTCTTT. Protein sequence: CATSQLWAGGAEAFF.